This record covers a single TCR beta chain. The protocol was immunoSEQ multiplex PCR, while the TCRdb copy is restricted to in-frame clones and leaves out a portion. This sample carries about 40,000 clones, around 83% of them seen once, and the ten largest clones take roughly 2.6%. Germline V gives CDR1 LGHNT, CDR2 FRNRAP. The CDR3 is made up of 15 amino acids. V shed 6 bases and J shed 6 bases, with 21 bases lying between them. The data derive from a study of blood T cell repertoires in COVID-19. The sample consisted of peripheral blood. The V call is TRBV12-5, the J call TRBJ2-7; possible D gene TRBD1, 5 bases. The TCR was taken from a woman aged 55-70 years with acute or convalescent COVID-19. CDR3 nucleotide sequence: TGTGCTAGTGGATCGACAGCCGCCTTTGCCATCGAGCAGTACTTC. Protein product: CASGSTAAFAIEQYF. Together with reference TRBV12-5 and TRBJ2-7, the CDR3 gives the full variable domain: DARVTQTPRHKVTEMGQEVTMRCQPILGHNTVFWYRQTMMQGLELLAYFRNRAPLDDSGMPKDRFSAEMPDATLATLKIQPSEPRDSAVYFCASGSTAAFAIEQYFGPGTRLTVT.